The source of this T cell receptor beta chain is a study of CD8 T cells in ankylosing spondylitis. TCRdb independently ran MiXCR on the 5' RACE reads; one entry per CDR3 protein. The data contain about 540,000 distinct CDR3 sequences, approximately 11% of them seen just once; the ten biggest clones take up around 6.8%. Study-wide findings and caveats: Before this, some motif variants had been reported in reactive arthritis synovial fluid and blood. Seemingly characteristic of ankylosing spondylitis blood was a TCR beta motif consisting of eight highly homologous variants.

This clonotype was seen a handful of times. Its target is unknown. The specimen sequenced was blood, either unsorted or a sorted T cell fraction (not recorded which). This clonotype originated in a male donor with ankylosing spondylitis.

CDR3 sequence reads: CASSLWGRTASYNEQFF. The CDR3 bases are TGTGCCAGCAGCTTGTGGGGCCGAACCGCCTCCTACAATGAGCAGTTCTTC. This sequence joins TRBV7-6 and TRBJ2-1, with D tentatively TRBD1 (5 bases). V was cut by 3 bases and J by 0 bases, with 15 bases left in between. The CDR3 is 17 residues long. Germline V gene lookup returns CDR1 SGHVS and CDR2 FNYEAQ.